This TCR beta chain derives from a study of tissue T cells after allogeneic stem cell transplantation. Germline CDR1 FNHDT, CDR2 SITEND (reference sequence). Trimming at V came to 5 bases and at J to 2 bases, leaving 7 bases not matched to a gene. The CDR3 is 16 residues long. On this clone: Its specificity is not known. Each gene name is a mouse one. The CDR3 extends 1 residue past the end of the read, so its final part is completed from the germline J gene.

Overall study findings and caveats: Motif-based clustering found tissue-specific repertoire signatures shared across patients, though few clones were shared.

The time point: mouse harvest day 7 after allogeneic transplant. The graft held 10^6 splenic CD5+ T cells and 10^7 T-cell-depleted bone marrow cells. Mice had MHC-mismatched B6 into BALB/c GVHD, sampled day 7 or 14. Profiling relied on immunoSEQ multiplex PCR, and the TCRdb table lists in-frame clones only, not all of them. Of about 7,900 clones in the sample, roughly 51% were seen once. The V gene is TRBV19, the J gene TRBJ1-5; 10 bases are shared with TRBD1. The sequence derives from a female BALB/c mouse given C57BL/6 T cells with graft-versus-host disease after an allogeneic hematopoietic cell transplant. The sequenced sample was gut tissue. The sequenced CDR3 bases are TGTGCCAGCAGCCTGACAGGGGGCGCGGACAACCAGGCTCCGCTT. Protein: CASSLTGGADNQAPL. From start to end, the CDR3 is CASSLTGGADNQAPLF. Using reference TRBV19 and TRBJ1-5 for the parts outside the CDR3, the full variable domain is GGIITQTPKFLIGQEGQKLTLKCQQNFNHDTMYWYRQDSGKGLRLIYYSITENDLQKGDLSEGYDASREKKSSFSLTVTSAQKNEMAVFLCASSLTGGADNQAPLFGEGTRLSVL.